This TCR beta chain was captured in a study of cytomegalovirus exposure and HLA in healthy donors. Both 60 Vbeta primers and 13 Jbeta primers went into the PCR. Profiled with immunoSEQ multiplex PCR; TCRdb holds only in-frame clones, not every one. This sample yields more than 50,000 clones, of which approximately 80% are seen a single time; around 2.4% belongs to the top ten. V lost 4 bases, J lost 7 bases, and 15 bases lay in between. Germline assignment: CDR1 SGHNT and CDR2 YYREEE (reference sequence). The CDR3 has 15 amino acids. The J gene is TRBJ1-6, the V gene TRBV5-4, with D uncertain. The TCR comes from a female donor in good health and CMV-seronegative. The specimen was PBMCs. CDR3 nucleotide sequence: TGTGCCAGCAGCCCCGACGGACTTGTGAATTCACCCCTCCACTTT. As protein: CASSPDGLVNSPLHF. Looking up the rest from reference TRBV5-4 and TRBJ1-6 gives the full variable domain: ETGVTQSPTHLIKTRGQQVTLRCSSQSGHNTVSWYQQALGQGPQFIFQYYREEENGRGNFPPRFSGLQFPNYSSELNVNALELDDSALYLCASSPDGLVNSPLHFGNGTRLTVT.